Listed here are 2 T cell receptor beta chains from one sample, sequenced in a study of T cells in Graves' hyperthyroidism and ophthalmopathy (dated by TCRdb to between 2017 and 2020). Libraries were constructed by multiplex PCR. Sequencing was carried out with an Illumina HiSeq 2000. The TCR beta CDR3 regions were amplified from RNA transcripts. The TCR CDR3 was subjected to a first round of RT-PCR using the HTBI primer set and the Qiagen OneStep RT-PCR kit. In TCRdb, the public reads were trimmed at Q25 with fastp and aligned with MiXCR, with productive beta chains retained. Identical CDR3 protein sequences are pooled into one entry, listed with their most common genes and DNA. This sample gives 500,000 to 700,000 distinct CDR3 sequences in total; over 15% of them show up just once. The ten largest clonotypes hold 15% to 20% of the sample. The specimen sequenced was blood. All receptors come from a woman aged 18-29 years with Graves' hyperthyroidism.

This clonotype was observed many times. The chain carries TRBV4-1 and TRBJ2-3, with 9 nucleotides matching TRBD2. The CDR3 is 15 residues long. V dropped 0 bases and J dropped 4; count of bases not matched to a gene: 2. CDR1 is MGHRA and CDR2 is YSYEKL in the germline V gene. The CDR3 DNA is TGCGCCAGCAGCCAAGAGCGGGGGGGCCCAGATACGCAGTATTTT. Amino acid sequence: CASSQERGGPDTQYF.

This clonotype was seen a handful of times. This chain uses TRBV20-1 with TRBJ2-1; D call uncertain. Germline assignment: CDR1 DFQATT and CDR2 SNEGSKA (reference sequence). Trimming stripped 6 bases from V and 0 bases from J, with 9 bases between. The CDR3 runs to 13 residues. CDR3: CSAHSSSYNEQFF. Written as DNA, the CDR3 is TGCAGTGCCCACTCAAGCTCCTACAATGAGCAGTTCTTC.